Reported below is one T cell receptor beta chain. The antigen is undetermined. The data derive from a study of CD8+ T cells in alopecia areata. Study-level points and caveats: Scalp sequencing also captures normal skin's resident alphabeta T cells.

Sorting of CD4+ and CD8+ T cells was performed on PBMCs. In each case, RNA was isolated and then reverse transcribed into cDNA as the sequencing template. Produced via immunoSEQ multiplex PCR; TCRdb's table is partial and in-frame only. The data hold about 250,000 clones, with 65% to 70% observed a single time. The germline gives CDR1 SQVTM, CDR2 ANQGSEA. Trimming cost V 7 bases and J 4 bases; bases outside gene matches: 4. The CDR3 totals 12 residues. J is TRBJ2-3 and V is TRBV29-1; 8 nucleotides match TRBD1. This material consisted of CD4+ T cells sorted from blood, taken at week 0. The origin of this receptor is a human donor with alopecia areata. The CDR3 nucleotides are TGCAGCGCCTCGACAGGGGCAGATACGCAGTATTTT. It yields the protein CSASTGADTQYF.